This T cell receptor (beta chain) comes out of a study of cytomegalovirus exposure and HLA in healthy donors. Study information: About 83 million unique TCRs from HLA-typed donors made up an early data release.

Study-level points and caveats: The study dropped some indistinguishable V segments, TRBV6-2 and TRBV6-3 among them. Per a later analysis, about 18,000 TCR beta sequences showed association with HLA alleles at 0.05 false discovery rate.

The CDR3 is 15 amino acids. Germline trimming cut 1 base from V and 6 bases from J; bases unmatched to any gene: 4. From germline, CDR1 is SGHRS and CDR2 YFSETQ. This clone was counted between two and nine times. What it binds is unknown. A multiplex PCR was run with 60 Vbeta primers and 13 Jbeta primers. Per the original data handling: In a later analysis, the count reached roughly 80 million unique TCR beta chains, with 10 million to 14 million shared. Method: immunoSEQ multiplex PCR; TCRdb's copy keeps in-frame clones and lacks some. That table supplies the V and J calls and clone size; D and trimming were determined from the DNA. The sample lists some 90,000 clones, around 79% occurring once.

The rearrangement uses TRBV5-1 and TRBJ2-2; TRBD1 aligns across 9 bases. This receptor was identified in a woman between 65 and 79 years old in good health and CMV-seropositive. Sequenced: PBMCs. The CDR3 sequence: CASSLTQGAPGELFF. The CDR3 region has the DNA TGCGCCAGCAGCTTGACACAGGGGGCGCCCGGGGAGCTGTTTTTT.